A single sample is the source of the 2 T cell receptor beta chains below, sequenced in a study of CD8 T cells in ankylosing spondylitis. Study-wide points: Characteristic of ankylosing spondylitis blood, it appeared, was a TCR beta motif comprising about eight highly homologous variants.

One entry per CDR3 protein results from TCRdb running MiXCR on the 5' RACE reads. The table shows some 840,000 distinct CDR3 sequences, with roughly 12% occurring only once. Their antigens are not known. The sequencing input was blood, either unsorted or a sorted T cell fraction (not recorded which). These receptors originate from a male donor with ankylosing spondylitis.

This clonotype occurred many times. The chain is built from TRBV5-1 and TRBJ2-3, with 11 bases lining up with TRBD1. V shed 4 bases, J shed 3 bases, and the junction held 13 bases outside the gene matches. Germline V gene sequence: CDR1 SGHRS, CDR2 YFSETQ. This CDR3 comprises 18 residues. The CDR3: CASSVGQGGAFPTDTQYF. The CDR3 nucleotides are TGCGCCAGCAGCGTGGGACAGGGGGGAGCCTTTCCGACAGATACGCAGTATTTT.

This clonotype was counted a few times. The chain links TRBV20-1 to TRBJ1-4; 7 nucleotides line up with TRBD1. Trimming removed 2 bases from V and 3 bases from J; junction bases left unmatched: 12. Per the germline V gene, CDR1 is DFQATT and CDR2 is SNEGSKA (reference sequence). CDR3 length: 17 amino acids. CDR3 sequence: CSARYFGTENPNEKLFF. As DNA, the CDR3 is TGCAGTGCTAGATATTTCGGGACAGAGAATCCTAATGAAAAACTGTTTTTT.